The present T cell receptor beta chain was sequenced within a study of cytomegalovirus exposure and HLA in healthy donors. About the study: Of about 400 genotyped donors, about 80% clustered with self-reported Caucasian donors. Study-level findings and limits: Donor immune exposure was known only as CMV serostatus. Over 150 TCR beta chains were listed as cytomegalovirus-associated.

The primer mix had 60 Vbeta and 13 Jbeta primers. The authors' processing: An analysis performed later counted 74 million or so unique TCR beta chains (approximately 11 million of them shared). Some clones are missing from TCRdb's copy, which holds only in-frame ones; the method was immunoSEQ multiplex PCR. The V and J calls and clone size are taken from that table; D and trimming were inferred from the DNA. The table lists 150,000 to 200,000 clones. Note on this clone: Its antigen is not known.

This receptor was identified in a man between 25 and 39 years old in good health and CMV-seronegative. The specimen was PBMCs.

The CDR3 sequence is CASSQEPDRSSYNEQFF. The CDR3 DNA reads TGTGCCAGCAGCCAAGAACCGGACAGGAGCTCCTACAATGAGCAGTTCTTC. The chain is built from TRBV4-2 and TRBJ2-1, with 7 bases matching TRBD1. The CDR3 has 17 amino acids. In germline, CDR1 is LGHNA, CDR2 YNFKEQ. The V gene end was trimmed by 0 bases and the J gene end by 0 bases; junction bases not matched to a gene: 5.